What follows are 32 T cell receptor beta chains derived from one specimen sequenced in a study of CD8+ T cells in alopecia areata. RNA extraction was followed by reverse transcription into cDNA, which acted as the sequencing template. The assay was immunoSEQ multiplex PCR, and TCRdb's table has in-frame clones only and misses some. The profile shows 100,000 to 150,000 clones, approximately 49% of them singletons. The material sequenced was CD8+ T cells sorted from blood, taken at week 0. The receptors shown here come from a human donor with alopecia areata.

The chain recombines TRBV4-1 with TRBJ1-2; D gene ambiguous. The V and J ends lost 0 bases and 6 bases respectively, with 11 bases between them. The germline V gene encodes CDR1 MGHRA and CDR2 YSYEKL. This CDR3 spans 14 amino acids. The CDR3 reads CASSQDHPGNGYTF. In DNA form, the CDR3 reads TGCGCCAGCAGCCAAGATCATCCGGGGAATGGCTACACCTTC.

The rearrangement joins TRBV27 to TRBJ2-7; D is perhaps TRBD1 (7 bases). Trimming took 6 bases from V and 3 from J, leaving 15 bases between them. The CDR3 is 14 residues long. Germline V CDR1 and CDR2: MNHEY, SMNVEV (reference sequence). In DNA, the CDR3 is TGTGCCAGCAGACCTCACAGGGGAGGCTACGAGCAGTACTTC. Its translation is CASRPHRGGYEQYF.

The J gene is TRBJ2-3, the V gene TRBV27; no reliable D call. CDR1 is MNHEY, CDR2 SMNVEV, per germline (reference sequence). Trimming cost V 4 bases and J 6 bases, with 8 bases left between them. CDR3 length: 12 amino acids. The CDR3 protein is CASSSPDDTQYF. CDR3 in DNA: TGTGCCAGCAGTTCACCGGACGATACGCAGTATTTT.

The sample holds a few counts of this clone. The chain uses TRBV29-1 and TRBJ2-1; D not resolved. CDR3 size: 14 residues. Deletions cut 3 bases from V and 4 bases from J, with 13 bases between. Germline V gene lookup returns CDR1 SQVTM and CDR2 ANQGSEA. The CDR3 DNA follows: TGCAGCGTTGAGTGGTCCGCAAGTTACAATGAGCAGTTCTTC. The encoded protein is CSVEWSASYNEQFF.

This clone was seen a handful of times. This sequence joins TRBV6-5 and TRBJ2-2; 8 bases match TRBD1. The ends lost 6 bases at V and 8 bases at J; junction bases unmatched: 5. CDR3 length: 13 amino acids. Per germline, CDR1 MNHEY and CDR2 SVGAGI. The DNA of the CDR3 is TGTGCCAGCAGATACAGGGGGTCTGGGGAGCTGTTTTTT. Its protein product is CASRYRGSGELFF.

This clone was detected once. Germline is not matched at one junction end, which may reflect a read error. The CDR3 DNA sequence: TGTGCCAGCACCTTATCCGGGACGGCCTCTGACTTCACCTTC. It translates to CASTLSGTASDFTF. The chain employs TRBV11-2 and TRBJ1-2; possibly TRBD1 for D (5 bases). Germline assignment: CDR1 SGHAT and CDR2 FQNNGV. The CDR3 has 14 residues. The whole variable domain, filled in from reference TRBV11-2 and TRBJ1-2, reads EAGVAQSPRYKIIEKRQSVAFWCNPISGHATLYWYQQILGQGPKLLIQFQNNGVVDDSQLPKDRFSAERLKGVDSTLKIQPAKLEDSAVYLCASTLSGTASDFTFGSGTRLTVV.

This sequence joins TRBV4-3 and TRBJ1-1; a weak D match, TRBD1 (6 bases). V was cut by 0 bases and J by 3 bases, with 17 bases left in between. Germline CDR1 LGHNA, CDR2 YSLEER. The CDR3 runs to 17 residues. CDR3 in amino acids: CASSQDRQGYEDTEAFF. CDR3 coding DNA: TGCGCCAGCAGCCAAGATCGGCAGGGGTACGAGGACACTGAAGCTTTCTTT.

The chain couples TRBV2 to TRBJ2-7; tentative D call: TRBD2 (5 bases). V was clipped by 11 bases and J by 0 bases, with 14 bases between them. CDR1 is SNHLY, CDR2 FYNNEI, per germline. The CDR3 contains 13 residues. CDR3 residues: CAANSADSYEQYF. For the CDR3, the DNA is TGTGCCGCCAATAGCGCGGACTCCTACGAGCAGTACTTC.

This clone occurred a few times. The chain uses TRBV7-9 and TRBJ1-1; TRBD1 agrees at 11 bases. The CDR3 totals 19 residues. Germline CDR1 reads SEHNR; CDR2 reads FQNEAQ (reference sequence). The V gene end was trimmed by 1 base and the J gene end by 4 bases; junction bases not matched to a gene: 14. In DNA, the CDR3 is TGTGCCAGCAGCTTAGGGGCGCCGGGACAGGGGGAGGTCAGCACTGAAGCTTTCTTT. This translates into CASSLGAPGQGEVSTEAFF.

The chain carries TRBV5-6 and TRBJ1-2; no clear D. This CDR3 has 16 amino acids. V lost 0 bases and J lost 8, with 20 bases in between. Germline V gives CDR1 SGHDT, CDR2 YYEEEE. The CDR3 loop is CASSLGDTWAAIGYTF. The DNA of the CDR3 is TGTGCCAGCAGCTTGGGTGACACGTGGGCAGCTATCGGCTACACCTTC.

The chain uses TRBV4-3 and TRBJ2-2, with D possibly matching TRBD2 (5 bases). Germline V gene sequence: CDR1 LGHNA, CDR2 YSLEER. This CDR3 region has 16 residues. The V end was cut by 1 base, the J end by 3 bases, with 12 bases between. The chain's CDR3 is CASSQVGSEDTGELFF. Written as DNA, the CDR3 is TGCGCCAGCAGCCAAGTTGGGAGTGAGGACACCGGGGAGCTGTTTTTT.

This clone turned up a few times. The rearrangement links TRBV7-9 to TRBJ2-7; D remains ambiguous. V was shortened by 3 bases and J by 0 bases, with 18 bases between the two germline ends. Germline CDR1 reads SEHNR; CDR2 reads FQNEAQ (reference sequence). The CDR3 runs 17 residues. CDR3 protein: CASSLSGGGLSSYEQYF. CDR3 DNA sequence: TGTGCCAGCAGCTTGTCAGGTGGTGGTTTAAGCTCCTACGAGCAGTACTTC.

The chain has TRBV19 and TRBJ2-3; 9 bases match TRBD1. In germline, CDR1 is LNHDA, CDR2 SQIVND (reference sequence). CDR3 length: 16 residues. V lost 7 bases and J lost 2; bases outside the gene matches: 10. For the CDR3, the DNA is TGTGCCAGTACCAATCTCGGACAGGGGTTCACAGATACGCAGTATTTT. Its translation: CASTNLGQGFTDTQYF.

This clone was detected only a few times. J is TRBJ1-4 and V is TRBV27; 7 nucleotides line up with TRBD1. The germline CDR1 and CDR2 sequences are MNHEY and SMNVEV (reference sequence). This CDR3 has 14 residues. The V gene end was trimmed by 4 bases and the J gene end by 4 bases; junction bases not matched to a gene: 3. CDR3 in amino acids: CASSSGTVNEKLFF. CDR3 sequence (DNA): TGTGCCAGCAGTTCGGGGACAGTTAATGAAAAACTGTTTTTT.

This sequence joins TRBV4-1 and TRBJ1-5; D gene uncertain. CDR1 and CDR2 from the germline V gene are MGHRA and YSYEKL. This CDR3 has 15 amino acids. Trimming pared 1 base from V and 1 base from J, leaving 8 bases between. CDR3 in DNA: TGCGCCAGCAGCCAAGTTCAGGAAAGCAATCAGCCCCAGCATTTT. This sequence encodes CASSQVQESNQPQHF.

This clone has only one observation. The CDR3 DNA reads as TGTGCCACCAGCATCGAGCCTCGGGACATTCAGTACTTC. It translates to CATSIEPRDIQYF. The chain links TRBV15 to TRBJ2-4; D is unclear. The CDR3 spans 13 residues. The ends were cut back, 4 bases at V and 8 bases at J, with 12 bases in the middle. Germline loops: CDR1 LNHNV, CDR2 YYDKDF (reference sequence).

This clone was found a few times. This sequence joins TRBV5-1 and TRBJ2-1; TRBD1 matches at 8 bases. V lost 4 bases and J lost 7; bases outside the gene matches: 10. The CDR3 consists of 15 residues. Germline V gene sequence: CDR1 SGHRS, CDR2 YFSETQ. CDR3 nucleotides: TGCGCCAGCAGCCCACGACAGGGGACGATTAATGAGCAGTTCTTC. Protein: CASSPRQGTINEQFF.

CDR3: CASSLAGSTEAFF. The CDR3, as DNA: TGTGCCAGCAGCCTAGCAGGGAGTACTGAAGCTTTCTTT. The chain uses TRBV27 and TRBJ1-1, with D perhaps matching TRBD1 (5 bases). Per germline, CDR1 MNHEY and CDR2 SMNVEV (reference sequence). The CDR3 contains 13 residues. V lost 6 bases, J lost 5 bases, and 13 bases lay in between.

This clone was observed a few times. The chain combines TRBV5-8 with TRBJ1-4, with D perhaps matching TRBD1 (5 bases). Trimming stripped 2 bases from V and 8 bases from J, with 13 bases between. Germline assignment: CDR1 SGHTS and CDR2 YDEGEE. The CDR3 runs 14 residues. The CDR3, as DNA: TGTGCCAGCAGCTTTGGGGGGTTTGGAGAAAAACTGTTTTTT. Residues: CASSFGGFGEKLFF.

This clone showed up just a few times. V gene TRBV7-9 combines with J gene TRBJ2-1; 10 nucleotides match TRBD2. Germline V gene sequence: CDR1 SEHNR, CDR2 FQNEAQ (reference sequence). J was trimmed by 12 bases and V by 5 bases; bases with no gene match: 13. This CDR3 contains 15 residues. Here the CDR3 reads CASSPPVIAGGMQFF. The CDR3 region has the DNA TGTGCCAGCAGCCCCCCTGTGATAGCGGGAGGCATGCAGTTCTTC.

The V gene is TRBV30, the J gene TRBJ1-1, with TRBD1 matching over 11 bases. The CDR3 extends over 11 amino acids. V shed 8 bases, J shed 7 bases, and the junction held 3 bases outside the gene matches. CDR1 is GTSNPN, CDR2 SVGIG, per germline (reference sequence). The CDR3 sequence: CAGDRGIEAFF. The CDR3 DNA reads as TGTGCCGGGGACAGGGGGATTGAAGCTTTCTTT.

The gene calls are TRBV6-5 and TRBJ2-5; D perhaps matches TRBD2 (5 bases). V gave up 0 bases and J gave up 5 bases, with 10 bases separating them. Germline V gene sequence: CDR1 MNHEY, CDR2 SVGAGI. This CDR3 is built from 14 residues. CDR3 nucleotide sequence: TGTGCCAGCAGTTACTCGACTACCGACGAGACCCAGTACTTC. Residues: CASSYSTTDETQYF.

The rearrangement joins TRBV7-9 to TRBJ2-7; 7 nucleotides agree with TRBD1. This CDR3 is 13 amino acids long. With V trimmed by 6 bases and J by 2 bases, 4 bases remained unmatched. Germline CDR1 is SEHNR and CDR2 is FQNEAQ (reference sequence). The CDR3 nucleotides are TGTGCCAGCAGTCCCCAGGGGGCCTACGAGCAGTACTTC. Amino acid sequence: CASSPQGAYEQYF.

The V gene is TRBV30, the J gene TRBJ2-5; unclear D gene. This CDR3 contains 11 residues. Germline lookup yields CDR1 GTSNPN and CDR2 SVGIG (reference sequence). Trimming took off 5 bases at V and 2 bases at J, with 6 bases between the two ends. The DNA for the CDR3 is TGTGCCTGGGACGGTCAAGAGACCCAGTACTTC. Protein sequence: CAWDGQETQYF.

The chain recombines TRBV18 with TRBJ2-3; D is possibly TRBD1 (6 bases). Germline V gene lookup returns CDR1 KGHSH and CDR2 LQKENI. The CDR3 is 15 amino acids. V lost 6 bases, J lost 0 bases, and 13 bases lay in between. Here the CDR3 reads CASSLGAQSTDTQYF. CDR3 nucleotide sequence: TGTGCCAGCTCTCTGGGGGCGCAAAGCACAGATACGCAGTATTTT.

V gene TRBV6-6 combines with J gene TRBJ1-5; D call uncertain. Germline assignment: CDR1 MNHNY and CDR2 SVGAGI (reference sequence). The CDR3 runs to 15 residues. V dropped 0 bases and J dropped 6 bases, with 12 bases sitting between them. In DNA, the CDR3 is TGTGCCAGCAGTTACTCTGCGGGGATAGCTCAGCCCCAGCATTTT. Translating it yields CASSYSAGIAQPQHF.

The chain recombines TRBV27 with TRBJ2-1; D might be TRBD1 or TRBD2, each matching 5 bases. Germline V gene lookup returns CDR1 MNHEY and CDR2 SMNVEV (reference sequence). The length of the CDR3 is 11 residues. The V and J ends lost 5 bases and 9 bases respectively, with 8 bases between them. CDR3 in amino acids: CASSERGEQFF. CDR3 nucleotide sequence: TGTGCCAGCAGTGAGAGGGGTGAGCAGTTCTTC.

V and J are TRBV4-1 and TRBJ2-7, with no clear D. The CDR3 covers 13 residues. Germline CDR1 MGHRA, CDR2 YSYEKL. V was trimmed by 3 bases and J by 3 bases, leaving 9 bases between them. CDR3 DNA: TGCGCCAGCAGCCACCGACATCTCTACGAGCAGTACTTC. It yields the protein CASSHRHLYEQYF.

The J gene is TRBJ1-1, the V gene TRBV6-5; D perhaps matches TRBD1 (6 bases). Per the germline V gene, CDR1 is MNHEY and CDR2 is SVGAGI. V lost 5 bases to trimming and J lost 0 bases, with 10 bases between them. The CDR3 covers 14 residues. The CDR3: CASSLQGMNTEAFF. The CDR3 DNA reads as TGTGCCAGCAGTCTACAGGGTATGAACACTGAAGCTTTCTTT.

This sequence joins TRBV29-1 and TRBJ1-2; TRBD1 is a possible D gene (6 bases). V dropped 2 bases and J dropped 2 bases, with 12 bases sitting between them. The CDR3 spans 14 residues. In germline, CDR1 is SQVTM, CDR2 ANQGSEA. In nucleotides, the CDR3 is TGCAGCGTTGAAATGTTGGGGACAAACTATGGCTACACCTTC. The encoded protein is CSVEMLGTNYGYTF.

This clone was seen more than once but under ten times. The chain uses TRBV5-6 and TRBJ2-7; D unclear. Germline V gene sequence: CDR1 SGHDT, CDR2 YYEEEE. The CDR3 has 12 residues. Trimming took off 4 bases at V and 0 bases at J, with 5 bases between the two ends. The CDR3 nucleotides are TGTGCCAGCAGCCCCGACTCCTACGAGCAGTACTTC. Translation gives CASSPDSYEQYF.

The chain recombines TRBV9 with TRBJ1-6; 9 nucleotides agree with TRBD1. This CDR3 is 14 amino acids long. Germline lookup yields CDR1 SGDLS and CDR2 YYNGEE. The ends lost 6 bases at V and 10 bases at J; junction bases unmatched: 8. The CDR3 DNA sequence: TGTGCCAGCACGGCGGGACAGGGAAACTCACCCCTCCACTTT. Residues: CASTAGQGNSPLHF.